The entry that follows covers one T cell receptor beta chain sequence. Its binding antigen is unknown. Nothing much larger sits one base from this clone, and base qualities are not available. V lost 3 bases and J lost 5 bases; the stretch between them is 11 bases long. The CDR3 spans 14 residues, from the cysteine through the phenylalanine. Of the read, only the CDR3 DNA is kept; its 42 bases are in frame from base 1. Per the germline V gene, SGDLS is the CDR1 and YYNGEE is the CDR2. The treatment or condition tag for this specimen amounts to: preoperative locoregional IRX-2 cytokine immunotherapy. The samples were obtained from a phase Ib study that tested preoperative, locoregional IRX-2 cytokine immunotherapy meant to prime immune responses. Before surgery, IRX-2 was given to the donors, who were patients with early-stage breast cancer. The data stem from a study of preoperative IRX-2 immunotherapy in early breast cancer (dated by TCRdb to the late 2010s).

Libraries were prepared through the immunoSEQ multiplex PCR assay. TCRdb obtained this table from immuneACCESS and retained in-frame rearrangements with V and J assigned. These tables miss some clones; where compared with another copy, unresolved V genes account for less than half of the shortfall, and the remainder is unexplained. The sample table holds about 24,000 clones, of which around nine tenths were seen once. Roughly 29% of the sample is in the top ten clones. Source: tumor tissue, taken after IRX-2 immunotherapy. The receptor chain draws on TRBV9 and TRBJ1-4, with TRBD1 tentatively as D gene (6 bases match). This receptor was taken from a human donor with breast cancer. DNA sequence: TGTGCCAGCAGCGAAGGACAGAGGAATGAAAAACTGTTTTTT. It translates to CASSEGQRNEKLFF.